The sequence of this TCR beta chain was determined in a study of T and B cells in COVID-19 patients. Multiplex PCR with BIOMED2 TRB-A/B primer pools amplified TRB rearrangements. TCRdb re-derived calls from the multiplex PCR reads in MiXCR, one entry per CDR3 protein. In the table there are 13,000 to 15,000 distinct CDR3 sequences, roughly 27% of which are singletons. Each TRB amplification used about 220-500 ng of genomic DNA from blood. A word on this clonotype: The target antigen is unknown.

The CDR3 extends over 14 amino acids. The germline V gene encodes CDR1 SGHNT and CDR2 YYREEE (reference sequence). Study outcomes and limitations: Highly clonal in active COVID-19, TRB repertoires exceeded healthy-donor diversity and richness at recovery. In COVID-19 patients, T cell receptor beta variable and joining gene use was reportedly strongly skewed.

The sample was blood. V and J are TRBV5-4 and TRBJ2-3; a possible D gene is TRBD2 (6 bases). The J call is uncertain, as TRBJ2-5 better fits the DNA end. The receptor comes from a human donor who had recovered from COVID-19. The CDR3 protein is CASSEAPGGKTQYF. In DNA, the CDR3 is TGTGCCAGCAGTGAAGCGCCCGGGGGAAAGACCCAGTACTTC.